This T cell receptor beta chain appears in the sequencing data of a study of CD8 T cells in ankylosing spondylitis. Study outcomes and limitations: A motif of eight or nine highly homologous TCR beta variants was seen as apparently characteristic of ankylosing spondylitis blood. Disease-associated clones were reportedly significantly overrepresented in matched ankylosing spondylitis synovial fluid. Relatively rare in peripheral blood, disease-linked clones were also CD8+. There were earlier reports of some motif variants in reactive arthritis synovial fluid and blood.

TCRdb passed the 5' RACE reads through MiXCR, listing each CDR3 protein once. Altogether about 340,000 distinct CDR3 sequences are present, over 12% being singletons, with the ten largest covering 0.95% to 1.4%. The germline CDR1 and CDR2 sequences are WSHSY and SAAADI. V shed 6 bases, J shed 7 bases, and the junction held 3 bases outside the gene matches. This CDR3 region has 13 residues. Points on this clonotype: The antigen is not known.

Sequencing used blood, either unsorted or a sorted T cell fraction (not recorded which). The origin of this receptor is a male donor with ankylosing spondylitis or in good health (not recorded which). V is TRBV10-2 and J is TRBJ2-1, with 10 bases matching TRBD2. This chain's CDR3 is CASRSGGANEQFF. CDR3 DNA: TGCGCCAGCAGGAGCGGGGGGGCGAATGAGCAGTTCTTC.